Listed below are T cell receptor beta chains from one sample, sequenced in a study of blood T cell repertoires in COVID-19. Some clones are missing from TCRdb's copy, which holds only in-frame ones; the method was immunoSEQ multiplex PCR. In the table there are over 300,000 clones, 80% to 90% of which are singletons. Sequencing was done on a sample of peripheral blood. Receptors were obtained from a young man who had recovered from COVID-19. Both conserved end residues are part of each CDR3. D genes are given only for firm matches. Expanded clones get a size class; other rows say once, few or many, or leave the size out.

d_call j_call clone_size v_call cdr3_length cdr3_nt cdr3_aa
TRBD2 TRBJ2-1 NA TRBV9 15 TGTGCCAGCAGCCCAGGACTAGCGGGGGGCAATGAGCAGTTCTTC CASSPGLAGGNEQFF
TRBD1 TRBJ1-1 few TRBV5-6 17 TGTGCCAGCTTGGGGAGTAGGTACAGGGGGTATAACACTGAAGCTTTCTTT CASLGSRYRGYNTEAFF
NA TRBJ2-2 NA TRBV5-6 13 TGTGCCAGCAGCCTTCGGGTAATCGGGGAGCTGTTTTTT CASSLRVIGELFF
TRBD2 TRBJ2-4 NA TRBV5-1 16 TGCGCCAGCAGCCCGACTAGCGGGTTAGCCAAAAACATTCAGTACTTC CASSPTSGLAKNIQYF
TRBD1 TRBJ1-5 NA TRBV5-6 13 TGTGCCAGCAGCCTGGACAGGGTCCAGCCCCAGCATTTT CASSLDRVQPQHF
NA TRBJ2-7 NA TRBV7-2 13 TGTGCCAGCTCGGACAGTCAAGCCTACGAGCAGTACTTC CASSDSQAYEQYF
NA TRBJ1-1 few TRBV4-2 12 TGTGCCAGCAGCCAAGGGGGGGCTGAAGCTTTCTTT CASSQGGAEAFF
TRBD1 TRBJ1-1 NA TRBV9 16 TGTGCCAGCAGCGTAGGGACGACAGGGGACCGGACTGAAGCTTTCTTT CASSVGTTGDRTEAFF
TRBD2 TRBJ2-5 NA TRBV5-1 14 TGCGCCAGCAGCCTCCTAGCGGCAGCGGAGACCCAGTACTTC CASSLLAAAETQYF
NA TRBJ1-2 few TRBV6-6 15 TGTGCCAGCAGTTACCTACAGGGAGCCGACTATGGCTACACCTTC CASSYLQGADYGYTF
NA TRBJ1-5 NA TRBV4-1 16 TGCGCCAGCAGCCAGGAACCGGGACAACTACATCAGCCCCAGCATTTT CASSQEPGQLHQPQHF
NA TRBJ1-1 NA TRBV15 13 TGTGCCACCAGGCGAGGGGGGGGTACTGAAGCTTTCTTT CATRRGGGTEAFF
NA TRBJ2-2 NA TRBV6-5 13 TGTGCCAGCAGTATCGACCTTCAGGGGCGGCTGTTTTTT CASSIDLQGRLFF
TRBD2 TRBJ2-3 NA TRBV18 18 TGTGCCAGCTCACACCGGACTAGCGGGGGGGGCAGCACAGATACGCAGTATTTT CASSHRTSGGGSTDTQYF
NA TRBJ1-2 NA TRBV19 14 TGTGCCAGTAGTATCTCACGGGGGGACTATGGCTACACCTTC CASSISRGDYGYTF